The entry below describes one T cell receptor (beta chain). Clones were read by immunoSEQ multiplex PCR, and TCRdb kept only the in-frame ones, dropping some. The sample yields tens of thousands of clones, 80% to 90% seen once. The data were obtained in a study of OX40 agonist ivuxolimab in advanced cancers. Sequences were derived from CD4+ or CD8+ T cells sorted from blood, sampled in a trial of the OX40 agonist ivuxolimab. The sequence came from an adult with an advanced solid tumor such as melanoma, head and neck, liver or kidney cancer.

The CDR3 reads CASSHVLAGGSEQYV. CDR3 DNA sequence: TGTGCCAGCAGCCATGTTCTAGCGGGGGGAAGCGAGCAGTACGTC. This rearrangement joins TRBV11-2 to TRBJ2-7; TRBD2 matches at 11 bases. Germline trimming cut 5 bases from V and 6 bases from J; bases unmatched to any gene: 9. CDR1 is SGHAT and CDR2 is FQNNGV in the germline V gene. This CDR3 spans 15 amino acids.